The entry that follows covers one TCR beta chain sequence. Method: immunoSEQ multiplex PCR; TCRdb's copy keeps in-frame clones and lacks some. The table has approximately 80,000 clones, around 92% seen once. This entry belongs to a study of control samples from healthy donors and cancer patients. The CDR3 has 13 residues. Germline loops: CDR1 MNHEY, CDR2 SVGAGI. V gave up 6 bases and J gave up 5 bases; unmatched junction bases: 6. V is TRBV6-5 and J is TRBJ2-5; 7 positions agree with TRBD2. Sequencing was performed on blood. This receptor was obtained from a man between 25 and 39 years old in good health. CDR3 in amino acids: CASRREGVETQYF. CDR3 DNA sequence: TGTGCCAGCAGGAGGGAGGGCGTGGAGACCCAGTACTTC.